This T cell receptor beta chain stems from a study of OX40 agonist ivuxolimab in advanced cancers. Study outcomes and limitations: Mean expanded clone counts were higher in CD8+ than CD4+ T cells.

V lost 0 bases to trimming and J lost 3 bases; unmatched junction nucleotides: 5. This CDR3 is 15 amino acids long. Per germline, CDR1 SGHRS and CDR2 YFSETQ. The protocol was immunoSEQ multiplex PCR, while the TCRdb copy is restricted to in-frame clones and leaves out a portion. The table shows some 45,000 clones, with about 79% occurring only once. On this clone itself: Antigen specificity is unknown.

This TCR came from an adult with an advanced solid tumor such as melanoma, head and neck, liver or kidney cancer. V usage is TRBV5-1 and J usage is TRBJ2-5; 7 nucleotides match TRBD2. This specimen consisted of CD4+ or CD8+ T cells sorted from blood, obtained in a trial of the OX40 agonist ivuxolimab. The CDR3 region has the DNA TGCGCCAGCAGCTTGGTGGGCGGGGGTGAAGAGACCCAGTACTTC. Amino acid sequence: CASSLVGGGEETQYF.